The 23 T cell receptor beta chains below come from one sample, sequenced in a study of OX40 agonist ivuxolimab in advanced cancers. Sequencing used immunoSEQ multiplex PCR; TCRdb keeps in-frame clones, though not all of them. The sample holds some 100,000 clones, about 92% seen once. The input for sequencing was CD4+ or CD8+ T cells sorted from blood, taken in a trial of the OX40 agonist ivuxolimab. The receptors derive from an adult with an advanced solid tumor such as melanoma, head and neck, liver or kidney cancer.

The rearrangement uses TRBV27 and TRBJ1-1; D not resolved. The CDR3 is made up of 16 amino acids. V lost 6 bases and J 2 bases, leaving 19 bases between the germline ends. Germline V gene data show CDR1 as MNHEY and CDR2 as SMNVEV (reference sequence). The DNA of the CDR3 is TGTGCCAGCAGCACCCACCGGGAGACCAGCAACACTGAAGCTTTCTTT. It encodes CASSTHRETSNTEAFF.

This clone was counted a single time. The gene calls are TRBV19 and TRBJ1-6; D possibly corresponds to TRBD1 (6 bases). The ends were cut back, 7 bases at V and 6 bases at J, with 16 bases in the middle. This CDR3 contains 15 residues. The germline V gene has CDR1 LNHDA and CDR2 SQIVND (reference sequence). The CDR3 spells CASTKPGAGNSPLHF. The DNA of the CDR3 is TGTGCCAGTACCAAGCCGGGGGCAGGTAATTCACCCCTCCACTTT.

The chain links TRBV4-1 to TRBJ2-7; 13 bases fit TRBD2. The CDR3 totals 15 residues. The V and J ends lost 6 bases and 2 bases, in that order; junction bases with no gene match: 4. Looked up from germline, CDR1 is MGHRA and CDR2 is YSYEKL. CDR3 amino acids: CASSHTSGRAYEQYF. CDR3 sequence (DNA): TGCGCCAGCAGTCACACTAGCGGGAGGGCCTACGAGCAGTACTTC.

This chain links TRBV10-3 with TRBJ2-7; 11 bases are a match to TRBD2. V dropped 6 bases and J dropped 2; count of bases not matched to a gene: 6. This CDR3 has 15 residues. From germline, CDR1 is ENHRY and CDR2 SYGVKD. CDR3 loop: CAISGTSGETYEQYF. For the CDR3, the DNA is TGTGCCATCAGCGGGACTAGCGGCGAAACCTACGAGCAGTACTTC.

This sequence joins TRBV30 and TRBJ2-2, with TRBD1 as a possible D gene (6 bases). The length of the CDR3 is 14 residues. The germline V gene has CDR1 GTSNPN and CDR2 SVGIG (reference sequence). Trimming left V 2 bases short and J 4 bases short, with 11 bases between. CDR3 coding DNA: TGTGCCTGGAGTACAGGGTACGGCACCGGGGAGCTGTTTTTT. This codes for CAWSTGYGTGELFF.

The chain combines TRBV27 with TRBJ2-4; D perhaps matches TRBD1 (6 bases). The germline gives CDR1 MNHEY, CDR2 SMNVEV (reference sequence). V dropped 5 bases and J dropped 1 base, with 12 bases sitting between them. CDR3 length: 15 amino acids. DNA of the CDR3: TGTGCCAGCAGTCTGGGGCAGGGGGCCAAAAACATTCAGTACTTC. It specifies CASSLGQGAKNIQYF.

The CDR3: CASSQQGSESQPQHF. Here the CDR3 DNA reads TGTGCCAGCAGCCAACAGGGTTCTGAGAGTCAGCCCCAGCATTTT. V and J are TRBV19 and TRBJ1-5; weak D call: TRBD1 (6 bases). There are 15 residues in the CDR3. Looked up from germline, CDR1 is LNHDA and CDR2 is SQIVND (reference sequence). Trimming left V 9 bases short and J 6 bases short, with 21 bases between.

The rearrangement links TRBV10-3 to TRBJ2-6, with D possibly TRBD2 on 6 matching bases. Per the germline V gene, CDR1 is ENHRY and CDR2 is SYGVKD. The CDR3 has 14 amino acids. V lost 10 bases to trimming and J lost 0 bases, with 10 bases between them. This chain's CDR3 is CATGGDSGANVLTF. DNA of the CDR3: TGTGCCACCGGGGGAGACTCTGGGGCCAACGTCCTGACTTTC.

The rearrangement joins TRBV13 to TRBJ2-3; 13 nucleotides line up with TRBD2. The CDR3 totals 16 residues. Per germline, CDR1 PRHDT and CDR2 FYEKMQ (reference sequence). The V and J ends lost 5 bases and 0 bases, in that order; junction bases with no gene match: 2. The DNA of the CDR3 is TGTGCCAGCAGCGGGGGACTAGCGGGAAGCACAGATACGCAGTATTTT. It codes for CASSGGLAGSTDTQYF.

The gene calls are TRBV9 and TRBJ1-2, with a weak D call TRBD1 (6 bases). The CDR3 loop spans 17 amino acids. Trimming stripped 0 bases from V and 2 bases from J, with 17 bases between. Germline CDR1 SGDLS, CDR2 YYNGEE. In nucleotides, the CDR3 is TGTGCCAGCAGCGTAGGGGGACACCCCTTAGAGAACTATGGCTACACCTTC. Translating gives CASSVGGHPLENYGYTF.

The chain couples TRBV19 to TRBJ2-1; 10 bases fit TRBD2. V was pared by 9 bases and J by 9 bases, with 11 bases of the junction left unmatched. There are 14 residues in the CDR3. Germline V lookup: CDR1 LNHDA, CDR2 SQIVND (reference sequence). The CDR3 here is CASTLAGGVSEQFF. The CDR3 DNA is TGTGCCAGCACCTTAGCGGGAGGTGTGAGTGAGCAGTTCTTC.

In DNA form, the CDR3 reads TGCGCCAGCAGCCATAGGGAGGGCTTCGGATACGAGCAGTACTTC. It encodes CASSHREGFGYEQYF. The V gene is TRBV4-1, the J gene TRBJ2-7; 7 nucleotides line up with TRBD2. The CDR3 contains 15 residues. CDR1 and CDR2 from the germline V gene are MGHRA and YSYEKL. V shed 3 bases and J 4 bases; nucleotides not matched to a gene: 9.

CDR3: CASSYSGRGYDEQFF. CDR3 nucleotides: TGTGCCAGCAGTTACAGTGGGAGGGGGTACGATGAGCAGTTCTTC. The chain links TRBV27 to TRBJ2-1, with D perhaps matching TRBD2 (7 bases). Trimming stripped 4 bases from V and 8 bases from J, with 18 bases between. This CDR3 comprises 15 residues. Looked up from germline, CDR1 is MNHEY and CDR2 is SMNVEV (reference sequence).

V is TRBV11-2 and J is TRBJ2-5; possibly TRBD2 for D (5 bases). Germline CDR1 and CDR2: SGHAT and FQNNGV. V was shortened by 3 bases and J by 3 bases, with 8 bases between the two germline ends. The CDR3 totals 13 residues. CDR3 residues: CASSLEVEETQYF. DNA of the CDR3: TGTGCCAGCAGCTTGGAGGTCGAAGAGACCCAGTACTTC.

This clone was picked up one time. V gene TRBV27 combines with J gene TRBJ2-1; TRBD2 matches 9 bases. The ends lost 4 bases at V and 10 bases at J; junction bases unmatched: 5. This CDR3 comprises 13 residues. CDR1 MNHEY and CDR2 SMNVEV come from the germline V gene (reference sequence). The DNA of the CDR3 is TGTGCCAGCAGTTGGGGACTAGCTTTAGAGCAGTTCTTC. It encodes CASSWGLALEQFF.

The gene calls are TRBV1 and TRBJ2-1; no DNA check was done on the table's D call, TRBD2. TRBV1 is assigned pseudogene status. This CDR3 is 17 amino acids long. The CDR3 sequence is CTSSHSAGANITNEQFF. CDR3 sequence (DNA): TGCACCAGCAGCCATTCCGCGGGAGCTAATATCACGAATGAGCAGTTCTTC.

The chain couples TRBV5-6 to TRBJ2-7; TRBD2 agrees at 11 bases. Germline V gene sequence: CDR1 SGHDT, CDR2 YYEEEE. J was trimmed by 0 bases and V by 4 bases; bases with no gene match: 12. The CDR3 length is 18 residues. CDR3 DNA: TGTGCCAGCAGCACGGGACTAGCGGAACATATTAGCTCCTACGAGCAGTACTTC. Translation: CASSTGLAEHISSYEQYF.

This clone was picked up one time. This sequence joins TRBV19 and TRBJ1-5; maybe TRBD1 (6 bases). The CDR3 sequence is 15 residues long. The V gene lost 2 bases and the J gene lost 3 bases, with 11 bases spanning the gap. Germline V gives CDR1 LNHDA, CDR2 SQIVND (reference sequence). CDR3 sequence: CASSIRDKYNQPQHF. CDR3 nucleotide sequence: TGTGCCAGTAGTATACGGGACAAATACAATCAGCCCCAGCATTTT.

The rearrangement uses TRBV15 and TRBJ2-3; 10 nucleotides agree with TRBD2. V trimming: 9 bases; J trimming: 0 bases; junction bases outside the gene matches: 6. Germline V gene data show CDR1 as LNHNV and CDR2 as YYDKDF (reference sequence). This CDR3 spans 15 amino acids. This chain's CDR3 is CATLAGGSSTDTQYF. DNA for the CDR3: TGTGCCACTTTAGCGGGGGGATCTAGCACAGATACGCAGTATTTT.

V gene TRBV5-1 combines with J gene TRBJ2-3, with 8 bases aligning to TRBD2. After removal of 0 bases from V and 2 bases from J, the junction contained 11 bases not matched to a gene. The CDR3 runs to 18 residues. Looked up from germline, CDR1 is SGHRS and CDR2 is YFSETQ. This CDR3 reads CASSLEAGDDLPTDTQYF. For the CDR3, the DNA is TGCGCCAGCAGCTTGGAAGCGGGGGACGATTTACCCACAGATACGCAGTATTTT. Full variable domain (remainder filled in from reference TRBV5-1 and TRBJ2-3): KAGVTQTPRYLIKTRGQQVTLSCSPISGHRSVSWYQQTPGQGLQFLFEYFSETQRNKGNFPGRFSGRQFSNSRSEMNVSTLELGDSALYLCASSLEAGDDLPTDTQYFGPGTRLTVL.

The chain uses TRBV7-8 and TRBJ1-2; D unclear. Germline V lookup: CDR1 SGHVS, CDR2 FQNEAQ. The length of the CDR3 is 15 residues. V lost 5 bases to trimming and J lost 0 bases, with 13 bases between them. CDR3 protein: CASSPKGGPNYGYTF. The CDR3 DNA is TGTGCCAGCAGCCCGAAGGGTGGGCCTAACTATGGCTACACCTTC.

The chain is built from TRBV2 and TRBJ2-7; no firm D call. Looked up from germline, CDR1 is SNHLY and CDR2 is FYNNEI. Trimming left V 2 bases short and J 6 bases short, with 11 bases between. The CDR3 has 13 amino acids. CDR3 sequence: CASSESGPSEQYF. The CDR3 DNA is TGTGCCAGCAGTGAAAGTGGGCCGAGCGAGCAGTACTTC.

This rearrangement joins TRBV27 to TRBJ1-2; 8 positions match TRBD1. The germline V gene has CDR1 MNHEY and CDR2 SMNVEV (reference sequence). Unmatched junction bases numbered 2, after V lost 5 bases and J lost 3 bases. This CDR3 has 13 amino acids. CDR3 residues: CASSLQGDYGYTF. The CDR3 region has the DNA TGTGCCAGCAGTCTACAGGGGGACTATGGCTACACCTTC.